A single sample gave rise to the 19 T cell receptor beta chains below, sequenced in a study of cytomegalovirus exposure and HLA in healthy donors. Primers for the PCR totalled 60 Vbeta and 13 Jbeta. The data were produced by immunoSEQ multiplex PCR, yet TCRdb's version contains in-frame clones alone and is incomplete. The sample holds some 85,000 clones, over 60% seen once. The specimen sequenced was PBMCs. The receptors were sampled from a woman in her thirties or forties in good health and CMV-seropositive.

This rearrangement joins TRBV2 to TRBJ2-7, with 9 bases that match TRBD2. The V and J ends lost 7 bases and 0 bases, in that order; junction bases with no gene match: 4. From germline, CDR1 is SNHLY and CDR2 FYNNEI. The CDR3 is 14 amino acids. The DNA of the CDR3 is TGTGCCAGCATACGGACTAGCGCCTCCTACGAGCAGTACTTC. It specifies CASIRTSASYEQYF.

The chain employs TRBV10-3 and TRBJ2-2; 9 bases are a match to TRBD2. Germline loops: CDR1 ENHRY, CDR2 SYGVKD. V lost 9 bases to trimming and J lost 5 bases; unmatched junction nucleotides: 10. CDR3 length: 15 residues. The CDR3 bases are TGTGCCATTTCGAGGGGTGCGGGAGGGACCGGGGAGCTGTTTTTT. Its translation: CAISRGAGGTGELFF.

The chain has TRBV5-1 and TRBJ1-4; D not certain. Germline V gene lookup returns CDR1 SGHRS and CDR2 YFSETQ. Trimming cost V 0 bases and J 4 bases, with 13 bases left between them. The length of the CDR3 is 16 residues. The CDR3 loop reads CASSLGGSAGNEKLFF. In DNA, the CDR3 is TGCGCCAGCAGCTTGGGAGGATCCGCCGGTAATGAAAAACTGTTTTTT.

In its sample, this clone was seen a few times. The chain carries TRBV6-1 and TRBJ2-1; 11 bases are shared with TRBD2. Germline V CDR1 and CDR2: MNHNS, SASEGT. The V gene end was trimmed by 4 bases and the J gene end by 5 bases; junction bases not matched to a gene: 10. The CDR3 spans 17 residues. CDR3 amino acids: CASSARLAGRSNNEQFF. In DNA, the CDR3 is TGTGCCAGCAGTGCCCGACTAGCGGGAAGAAGCAACAATGAGCAGTTCTTC.

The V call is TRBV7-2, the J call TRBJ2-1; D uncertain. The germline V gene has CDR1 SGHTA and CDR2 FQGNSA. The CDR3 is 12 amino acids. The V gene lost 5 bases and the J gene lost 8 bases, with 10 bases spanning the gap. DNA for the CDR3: TGTGCCAGCAGCCTAGTAAAGCATGAGCAGTTCTTC. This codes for CASSLVKHEQFF.

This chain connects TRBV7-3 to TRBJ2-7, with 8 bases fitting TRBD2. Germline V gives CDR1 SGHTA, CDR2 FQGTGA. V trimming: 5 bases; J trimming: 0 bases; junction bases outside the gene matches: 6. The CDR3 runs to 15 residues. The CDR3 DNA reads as TGTGCCAGCAGCATCACTAGCGGCTCCTCCTACGAGCAGTACTTC. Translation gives CASSITSGSSYEQYF.

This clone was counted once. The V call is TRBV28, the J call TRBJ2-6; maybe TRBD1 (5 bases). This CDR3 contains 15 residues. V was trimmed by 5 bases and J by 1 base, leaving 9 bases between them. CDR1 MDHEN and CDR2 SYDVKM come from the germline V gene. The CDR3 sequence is CASSKAGSGANVLTF. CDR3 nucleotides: TGTGCCAGCAGTAAGGCAGGGTCTGGGGCCAACGTCCTGACTTTC.

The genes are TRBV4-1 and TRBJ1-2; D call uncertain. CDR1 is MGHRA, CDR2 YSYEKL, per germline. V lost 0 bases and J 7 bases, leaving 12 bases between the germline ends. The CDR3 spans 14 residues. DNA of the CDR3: TGCGCCAGCAGCCAAGACCCGGGTCTGGGTGGCTACACCTTC. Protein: CASSQDPGLGGYTF.

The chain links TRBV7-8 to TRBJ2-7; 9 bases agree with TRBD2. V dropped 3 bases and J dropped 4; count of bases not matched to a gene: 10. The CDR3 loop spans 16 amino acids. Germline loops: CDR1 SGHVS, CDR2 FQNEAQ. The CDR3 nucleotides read TGTGCCAGCAGCTTTAAGGAATGGGCGGGAGGGTACGAGCAGTACTTC. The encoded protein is CASSFKEWAGGYEQYF.

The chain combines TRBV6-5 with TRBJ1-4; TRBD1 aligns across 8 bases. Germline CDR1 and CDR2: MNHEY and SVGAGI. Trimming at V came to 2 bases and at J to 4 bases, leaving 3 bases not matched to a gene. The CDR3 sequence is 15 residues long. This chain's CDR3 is CASSYEQGVNEKLFF. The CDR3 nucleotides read TGTGCCAGCAGTTACGAACAGGGGGTTAATGAAAAACTGTTTTTT.

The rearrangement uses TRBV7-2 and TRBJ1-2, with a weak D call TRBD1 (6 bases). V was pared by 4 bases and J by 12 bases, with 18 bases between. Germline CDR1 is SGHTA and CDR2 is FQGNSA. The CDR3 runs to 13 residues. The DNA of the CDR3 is TGTGCCAGCAGCTATGGGAGAACAGGGCTAGACACCTTC. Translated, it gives CASSYGRTGLDTF.

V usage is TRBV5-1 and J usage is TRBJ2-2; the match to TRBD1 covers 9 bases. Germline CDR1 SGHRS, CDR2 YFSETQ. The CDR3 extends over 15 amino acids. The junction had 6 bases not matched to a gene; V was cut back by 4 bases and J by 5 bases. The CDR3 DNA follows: TGCGCCAGCAGCCCGGGACAGGGAGGGACCGGGGAGCTGTTTTTT. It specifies CASSPGQGGTGELFF.

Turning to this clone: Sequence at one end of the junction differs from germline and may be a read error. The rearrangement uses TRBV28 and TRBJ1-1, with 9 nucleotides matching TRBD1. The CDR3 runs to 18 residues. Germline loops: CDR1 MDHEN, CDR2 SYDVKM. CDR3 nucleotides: TGTGTCAGCAGTTTACGGCGACTCGGGACAGGGACTATGGGTGAAGCTTTCTTT. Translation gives CVSSLRRLGTGTMGEAFF.

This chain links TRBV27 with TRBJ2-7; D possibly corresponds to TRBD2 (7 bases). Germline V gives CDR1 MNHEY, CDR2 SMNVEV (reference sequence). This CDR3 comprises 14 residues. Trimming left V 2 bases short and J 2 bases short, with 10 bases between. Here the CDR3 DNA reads TGTGCCAGCAGTTTACGGGGGGCAACCTACGAGCAGTACTTC. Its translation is CASSLRGATYEQYF.

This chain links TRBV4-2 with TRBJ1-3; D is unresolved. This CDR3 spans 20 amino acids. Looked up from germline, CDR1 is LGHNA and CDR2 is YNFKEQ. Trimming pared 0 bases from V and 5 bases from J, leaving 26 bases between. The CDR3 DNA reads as TGTGCCAGCAGCCAAGAACTGGCCCACCCAGGTGCTCCGGATCGAAACACCATATATTTT. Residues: CASSQELAHPGAPDRNTIYF.

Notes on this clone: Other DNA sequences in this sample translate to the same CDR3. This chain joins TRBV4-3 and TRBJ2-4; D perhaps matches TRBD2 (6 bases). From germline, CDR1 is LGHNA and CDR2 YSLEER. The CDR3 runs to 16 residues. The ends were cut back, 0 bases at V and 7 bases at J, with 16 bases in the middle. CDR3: CASSQDGAAGINIQYF. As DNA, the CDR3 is TGCGCCAGCAGCCAAGATGGGGCCGCGGGGATTAACATTCAGTACTTC.

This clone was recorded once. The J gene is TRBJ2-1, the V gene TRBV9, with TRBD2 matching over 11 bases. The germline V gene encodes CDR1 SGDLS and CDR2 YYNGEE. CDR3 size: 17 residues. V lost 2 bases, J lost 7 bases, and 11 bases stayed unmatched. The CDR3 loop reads CASSVGPLAGGPNEQFF. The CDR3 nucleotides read TGTGCCAGCAGCGTCGGGCCTTTAGCGGGAGGGCCGAATGAGCAGTTCTTC.

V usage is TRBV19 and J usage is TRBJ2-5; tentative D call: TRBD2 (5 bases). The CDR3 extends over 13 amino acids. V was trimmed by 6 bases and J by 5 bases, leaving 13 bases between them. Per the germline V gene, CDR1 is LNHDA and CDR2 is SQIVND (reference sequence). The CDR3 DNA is TGTGCCAGTAGACGAACTAGGACGGAGACCCAGTACTTC. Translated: CASRRTRTETQYF.

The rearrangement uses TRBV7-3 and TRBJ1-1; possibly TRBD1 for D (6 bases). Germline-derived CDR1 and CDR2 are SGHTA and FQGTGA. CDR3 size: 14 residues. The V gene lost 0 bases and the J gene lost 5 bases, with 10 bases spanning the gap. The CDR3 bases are TGTGCCAGCAGCTTAACGTCAGGGGATACTGAAGCTTTCTTT. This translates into CASSLTSGDTEAFF.